These 21 T cell receptor beta chains came from one sample sequenced in a study of T cell responses to AZD1222 COVID-19 vaccine. Sequencing was performed with immunoSEQ multiplex PCR; in TCRdb, only in-frame clones are kept and a portion is missing. The table records some 150,000 clones, just under 95% of them present only once. Sequences were derived from peripheral blood, sampled on day 0 of AZD1222 vaccination. All receptors derive from an adult in good health.

The V call is TRBV6-2 or TRBV6-3, the J call TRBJ1-1, with D unresolved. Germline V CDR1 and CDR2: MNHEY, SVGEGT. The CDR3 runs 14 residues. V gave up 4 bases and J gave up 7 bases, with 16 bases separating them. The CDR3 region has the DNA TGTGCCAGCAGTTCCGCAAACAGTTACGATGAAGCTTTCTTT. Its translation: CASSSANSYDEAFF.

The rearrangement joins TRBV3-1 (or the pseudogene TRBV3-2) to TRBJ2-4; D unresolved. V gave up 0 bases and J gave up 6 bases, with 18 bases separating them. Germline V gene sequence: CDR1 LGHDT, CDR2 YNNKEL (reference sequence). This CDR3 has 17 residues. CDR3: CASSQDSLGGPPNIQYF. CDR3 nucleotide sequence: TGTGCCAGCAGCCAAGATTCCCTGGGCGGACCCCCAAACATTCAGTACTTC.

This clone was seen more than once but under ten times. V gene TRBV28 combines with J gene TRBJ1-4, with D possibly being TRBD1 (5 bases). The CDR3 spans 14 residues. V lost 8 bases to trimming and J lost 5 bases, with 15 bases between them. Per the germline V gene, CDR1 is MDHEN and CDR2 is SYDVKM. The CDR3 nucleotides are TGTGCCAGCGTAAACCGGGACGGAAATGAAAAACTGTTTTTT. Protein: CASVNRDGNEKLFF.

V is TRBV2 and J is TRBJ2-5, with D perhaps matching TRBD1 (6 bases). Per germline, CDR1 SNHLY and CDR2 FYNNEI. CDR3 length: 14 residues. V gave up 7 bases and J gave up 5 bases, with 17 bases separating them. For the CDR3, the DNA is TGTGCCAGCAATCCTAGGACAGATGGGGAGACCCAGTACTTC. This encodes CASNPRTDGETQYF.

This chain links TRBV18 with TRBJ2-3; D uncertain. Germline loops: CDR1 KGHSH, CDR2 LQKENI. Trimming left V 4 bases short and J 5 bases short, with 1 base between. There are 10 residues in the CDR3. The CDR3 loop reads CASSQDTQYF. The CDR3 DNA reads as TGTGCCAGCTCACAAGATACGCAGTATTTT.

The chain joins TRBV3-1 (or the pseudogene TRBV3-2) to TRBJ2-3, with a weak D call TRBD2 (5 bases). The germline gives CDR1 LGHDT, CDR2 YNNKEL (reference sequence). V lost 6 bases, J lost 6 bases, and 16 bases lay in between. This CDR3 comprises 14 residues. The CDR3 region is CASSPTSSEDTQYF. As DNA, the CDR3 is TGTGCCAGCAGTCCTACTAGTTCAGAGGATACGCAGTATTTT.

V usage is TRBV29-1 and J usage is TRBJ1-3; D remains unclear. CDR3 length equals 13 residues. V was clipped by 4 bases and J by 0 bases, with 7 bases between them. Germline loops: CDR1 SQVTM, CDR2 ANQGSEA. The CDR3 nucleotides read TGCAGCGTTGGGACGTTCTCTGGAAACACCATATATTTT. It is translated as CSVGTFSGNTIYF.

This rearrangement joins TRBV7-9 to TRBJ1-2; D unclear. CDR1 and CDR2 from the germline V gene are SEHNR and FQNEAQ (reference sequence). Trimming shortened V by 1 base and J by 6 bases, and 0 bases separated the two germline ends. The CDR3 runs 10 residues. The DNA of the CDR3 is TGTGCCAGCAGCTTAGATGGCTACACCTTC. It translates to CASSLDGYTF.

The CDR3 DNA reads as TGTGCCAGCAGTTACCCCACCGCGGGCTACACCTTC. Its protein product is CASSYPTAGYTF. The chain links TRBV28 to TRBJ1-2; D unresolved. The CDR3 is 12 residues long. Germline lookup yields CDR1 MDHEN and CDR2 SYDVKM. Trimming took 4 bases from V and 8 from J, leaving 11 bases between them.

This chain uses TRBV11-3 with TRBJ1-2; D is unresolved. This CDR3 has 12 amino acids. CDR1 and CDR2 from the germline V gene are SGHNT and YENEEA. The V and J ends lost 8 bases and 3 bases respectively, with 10 bases between them. The CDR3 DNA reads as TGTGCCAGCTCCAGAGATGACTATGGCTACACCTTC. Its translation is CASSRDDYGYTF.

This chain joins TRBV6-5 and TRBJ1-1, with TRBD1 as a possible D gene (5 bases). This CDR3 comprises 15 residues. Trimming took 5 bases from V and 11 from J, leaving 24 bases between them. Germline lookup yields CDR1 MNHEY and CDR2 SVGAGI. The DNA for the CDR3 is TGTGCCAGCAGTCCCACTCGGGACCGGGCGTCGTGGGCTTTCTTT. Amino acid sequence: CASSPTRDRASWAFF.

CDR3 region: CASSGSGGLPPYEQYF. The CDR3 DNA follows: TGTGCCAGCAGCGGATCGGGAGGCCTCCCGCCGTACGAGCAGTACTTC. The J gene is TRBJ2-7, the V gene TRBV9, with 7 nucleotides matching TRBD2. The CDR3 extends over 16 amino acids. In germline, CDR1 is SGDLS, CDR2 YYNGEE. J gave up 4 bases and V 3 bases, and 13 bases lay outside the gene matches.

The CDR3 nucleotides read TGCGCCAGCAGTCGGGGGGCACGGGAGACCCAGTACTTC. Protein: CASSRGARETQYF. The rearrangement links TRBV4-1 to TRBJ2-5; D might be TRBD2 (7 bases). This CDR3 region has 13 residues. The V gene's germline CDR1 is MGHRA and CDR2 YSYEKL. V lost 6 bases and J 5 bases, leaving 13 bases between the germline ends.

This chain links TRBV5-1 with TRBJ1-1; the match to TRBD1 covers 8 bases. The germline CDR1 and CDR2 sequences are SGHRS and YFSETQ. Losses at the gene ends were 4 bases for V and 3 bases for J; bases not matched to a gene: 17. This CDR3 is 18 amino acids long. The CDR3 DNA follows: TGCGCCAGCAGCCCAGGGACAGGCCTATATGAATTGCACACTGAAGCTTTCTTT. As protein: CASSPGTGLYELHTEAFF.

The rearrangement links TRBV13 to TRBJ1-3, with D maybe TRBD1 (5 bases). Germline V gene data show CDR1 as PRHDT and CDR2 as FYEKMQ (reference sequence). The CDR3 is 14 amino acids. V shed 5 bases and J shed 3 bases, with 11 bases lying between them. The CDR3 coding sequence is TGTGCCAGCAGCCTGGGGCAGCGTGGAAACACCATATATTTT. The encoded protein is CASSLGQRGNTIYF.

This rearrangement joins TRBV19 to TRBJ2-7, with D maybe TRBD2 (6 bases). The ends were cut back, 6 bases at V and 1 base at J, with 19 bases in the middle. This CDR3 is built from 16 residues. Per the germline V gene, CDR1 is LNHDA and CDR2 is SQIVND (reference sequence). CDR3 sequence (DNA): TGTGCCAGTAGCCCTGGGGTGAGGGGAGGTTCCTACGAGCAGTACTTC. This encodes CASSPGVRGGSYEQYF.

Note on this clone: Other DNA sequences within the sample encode an identical CDR3. The chain uses TRBV30 and TRBJ1-1; tentative D call: TRBD1 (6 bases). The germline V gene has CDR1 GTSNPN and CDR2 SVGIG (reference sequence). The CDR3 has 13 amino acids. Trimming shortened V by 2 bases and J by 2 bases, and 9 bases separated the two germline ends. The CDR3 loop is CAWSQQGNTEAFF. The DNA for the CDR3 is TGTGCCTGGAGTCAACAGGGAAACACTGAAGCTTTCTTT.

The rearrangement joins TRBV25-1 to TRBJ2-7; 7 nucleotides line up with TRBD2. The germline V gene has CDR1 MGHDK and CDR2 SYGVNS. Germline trimming cut 1 base from V and 3 bases from J; bases unmatched to any gene: 0. The length of the CDR3 is 13 residues. CDR3 in amino acids: CASSESGGYEQYF. The CDR3 nucleotides are TGTGCCAGCAGTGAATCGGGAGGCTACGAGCAGTACTTC.

This chain joins TRBV12-3 or TRBV12-4 and TRBJ2-4, with D maybe TRBD2 (7 bases). The CDR3 has 13 amino acids. V was trimmed by 2 bases and J by 9 bases, leaving 11 bases between them. The CDR3: CASSLTGGRIQYF. The CDR3 nucleotides read TGTGCCAGCAGTTTAACCGGGGGGCGCATTCAGTACTTC.

CDR3 coding DNA: TGTGCCAGCAGTTCCACAGGGGTGCACGAGCAGTACTTC. Protein sequence: CASSSTGVHEQYF. The chain recombines TRBV13 with TRBJ2-7, with 7 positions matching TRBD1. This CDR3 contains 13 residues. The V gene end was trimmed by 6 bases and the J gene end by 5 bases; junction bases not matched to a gene: 7. Germline CDR1 PRHDT, CDR2 FYEKMQ (reference sequence).

The chain joins TRBV9 to TRBJ2-5; no definite D call. The CDR3 totals 16 residues. V lost 1 base to trimming and J lost 1 base, with 14 bases between them. Germline V gene lookup returns CDR1 SGDLS and CDR2 YYNGEE. In DNA form, the CDR3 reads TGTGCCAGCAGCGTAACGCTGACGAATGCCCAAGAGACCCAGTACTTC. Encoded protein: CASSVTLTNAQETQYF.